This T cell receptor (beta chain) appears in the sequencing data of a study of blood T cell repertoires in COVID-19. Overall study context: Spain, Italy and the United States supplied samples that represented acute and convalescent COVID-19. PBMCs, B-cell-depleted T cells, or T cells provided the cDNA or gDNA that made up the material.

The CDR3 length is 15 residues. Trimming cost V 2 bases and J 3 bases; bases outside gene matches: 3. Germline V CDR1 and CDR2: LNHNV, YYDKDF (reference sequence). How the authors handled the data: It was from reference gene primer amplification that nucleated cell counts were estimated. Assay: immunoSEQ multiplex PCR; the TCRdb copy retains only in-frame clones and omits some. V and J calls plus clone size are reproduced from that table; the DNA served to infer D and trimming. There are about 270,000 clones in the sample; about 87% occur only once, and about 2.5% lies in the top ten. This chain links TRBV15 with TRBJ1-3; TRBD1 matches 8 bases. This receptor was identified in a woman aged 45-65 years with acute or convalescent COVID-19. Sequenced material: peripheral blood. CDR3 in amino acids: CATSRSRGLGNTIYF. DNA for the CDR3: TGTGCCACCAGCAGATCCAGGGGGCTTGGAAACACCATATATTTT.